These 27 T cell receptor beta chains came from one sample sequenced in a study of blood T cell repertoires in COVID-19. Measured with immunoSEQ multiplex PCR; TCRdb has only the in-frame clones, and not every one. The sample has about 250,000 clones; roughly 88% are singletons. Sequencing was carried out using peripheral blood. The receptors come from a woman older than 75 with COVID-19, enrolled during active disease.

A single count supports this clone. The genes are TRBV9 and TRBJ1-6; unclear D gene. This CDR3 region has 13 residues. V gave up 0 bases and J gave up 10 bases, with 8 bases separating them. The germline gives CDR1 SGDLS, CDR2 YYNGEE. The CDR3 is CASSVGNGSPLHF. Here the CDR3 DNA reads TGTGCCAGCAGCGTAGGAAATGGCTCACCCCTCCACTTT.

The chain has TRBV3-1 (or the pseudogene TRBV3-2) and TRBJ1-6; weak D call: TRBD1 (6 bases). The CDR3 runs to 16 residues. Trimming stripped 1 base from V and 2 bases from J, with 9 bases between. Germline assignment: CDR1 LGHDT and CDR2 YNNKEL (reference sequence). As DNA, the CDR3 is TGTGCCAGCAGCCAAGGGGGGGGCGCCTATAATTCACCCCTCCACTTT. Amino acid sequence: CASSQGGGAYNSPLHF.

The gene calls are TRBV28 and TRBJ1-5; D gene uncertain. The CDR3 is 14 residues long. Germline-derived CDR1 and CDR2 are MDHEN and SYDVKM. V lost 4 bases and J 7 bases, leaving 14 bases between the germline ends. The CDR3 spells CASSSPGLNQPQHF. The CDR3, as DNA: TGTGCCAGCAGTTCCCCGGGTTTGAACCAGCCCCAGCATTTT.

The sample holds one count of this clone. This chain joins TRBV3-1 (or the pseudogene TRBV3-2) and TRBJ1-3; TRBD1 might be the D (5 bases). The V gene lost 0 bases and the J gene lost 0 bases, with 9 bases spanning the gap. CDR1 LGHDT and CDR2 YNNKEL come from the germline V gene (reference sequence). There are 16 residues in the CDR3. Here the CDR3 reads CASSQERQNSGNTIYF. The CDR3 DNA is TGTGCCAGCAGCCAAGAAAGACAGAACTCTGGAAACACCATATATTTT.

This chain links TRBV21-1 with TRBJ1-3; the tabulated D call, TRBD1, remains unverified against the DNA. TRBV21-1 is a recognized pseudogene. The CDR3 runs to 16 residues. The CDR3 region is CASSKTPRGIRNTIYF. The CDR3 DNA follows: TGTGCCAGCAGCAAAACGCCCAGGGGGATAAGAAACACCATATATTTT.

The J gene is TRBJ2-3, the V gene TRBV28; 8 positions agree with TRBD2. This CDR3 comprises 15 residues. Germline loops: CDR1 MDHEN, CDR2 SYDVKM. J gave up 3 bases and V 6 bases, and 8 bases lay outside the gene matches. The CDR3 sequence is CASRFSGDVTDTQYF. CDR3 in DNA: TGTGCCAGCAGGTTTAGCGGGGATGTGACAGATACGCAGTATTTT.

This clone is a singleton in its sample. V and J are TRBV6-1 and TRBJ2-6; possible D gene TRBD2, 6 bases. Germline V gene lookup returns CDR1 MNHNS and CDR2 SASEGT. The CDR3 runs 18 residues. Trimming took off 2 bases at V and 4 bases at J, with 18 bases between the two ends. CDR3 in amino acids: CASSELGRSWAGANVLTF. CDR3 bases: TGTGCCAGCAGTGAATTAGGGAGGTCGTGGGCCGGGGCCAACGTCCTGACTTTC.

This clone was found once. The chain links TRBV18 to TRBJ1-5, with unresolved D. The germline V and J ends were trimmed by 2 bases and 4 bases, with 9 bases remaining between them. The germline V gene has CDR1 KGHSH and CDR2 LQKENI. This CDR3 is 14 amino acids long. The CDR3 is CASSPAGQNQPQHF. The CDR3 DNA is TGTGCCAGCTCACCAGCCGGTCAAAATCAGCCCCAGCATTTT.

This rearrangement joins TRBV19 to TRBJ2-2; the match to TRBD2 covers 7 bases. Germline V gene sequence: CDR1 LNHDA, CDR2 SQIVND (reference sequence). The CDR3 covers 14 residues. Trimming removed 5 bases from V and 1 base from J; junction bases left unmatched: 1. The CDR3 DNA reads as TGTGCCAGTAGTTGGGGGGGGAACACCGGGGAGCTGTTTTTT. Protein: CASSWGGNTGELFF.

This rearrangement joins TRBV6-5 to TRBJ1-1, with a tentative D call TRBD1 (6 bases). V shed 2 bases and J shed 8 bases, with 12 bases lying between them. The CDR3 loop spans 13 amino acids. CDR1 MNHEY and CDR2 SVGAGI come from the germline V gene. The CDR3 loop reads CASSYLGQSEAFF. Written as DNA, the CDR3 is TGTGCCAGCAGTTACCTCGGACAGTCAGAAGCTTTCTTT.

V and J are TRBV27 and TRBJ1-3; D uncertain. Trimming took 4 bases from V and 4 from J, leaving 11 bases between them. Germline V CDR1 and CDR2: MNHEY, SMNVEV (reference sequence). The CDR3 is made up of 14 amino acids. In nucleotides, the CDR3 is TGTGCCAGCAGTTCTTGGCAGGCGGGAAACACCATATATTTT. This encodes CASSSWQAGNTIYF.

The V call is TRBV28, the J call TRBJ1-5, with a weak D call TRBD1 (5 bases). The germline V and J ends were trimmed by 5 bases and 7 bases, with 15 bases remaining between them. This CDR3 has 14 residues. Germline V gene data show CDR1 as MDHEN and CDR2 as SYDVKM. The CDR3 reads CASSPHRIEQPQHF. The CDR3 nucleotides read TGTGCCAGCAGTCCTCACAGGATAGAGCAGCCCCAGCATTTT.

The rearrangement links TRBV6-2 or TRBV6-3 to TRBJ1-1; D not certain. The CDR3 has 15 residues. Germline-derived CDR1 and CDR2 are MNHEY and SVGEGT. Trimming removed 2 bases from V and 1 base from J, with 11 bases in between. In nucleotides, the CDR3 is TGTGCCAGCAGTTACCCGAGGGCCAGGAACACTGAAGCTTTCTTT. Residues: CASSYPRARNTEAFF.

The chain couples TRBV30 to TRBJ1-2; D uncertain. Germline CDR1 is GTSNPN and CDR2 is SVGIG (reference sequence). V shed 6 bases and J shed 0 bases, with 14 bases lying between them. The length of the CDR3 is 14 residues. The CDR3 protein is CACLTPGTNYGYTF. The CDR3 DNA reads as TGTGCCTGCCTTACCCCCGGGACTAACTATGGCTACACCTTC.

This clone was seen a single time. The V call is TRBV11-2, the J call TRBJ2-4, with 7 positions matching TRBD1. Trimming at V came to 1 base and at J to 7 bases, leaving 7 bases not matched to a gene. Germline loops: CDR1 SGHAT, CDR2 FQNNGV. The CDR3 covers 15 residues. The CDR3 DNA sequence: TGTGCCAGCAGCTTAGGTGACAGGGCCAGTAACATTCAGTACTTC. Protein sequence: CASSLGDRASNIQYF. Complete variable domain (other parts from reference TRBV11-2 and TRBJ2-4): EAGVAQSPRYKIIEKRQSVAFWCNPISGHATLYWYQQILGQGPKLLIQFQNNGVVDDSQLPKDRFSAERLKGVDSTLKIQPAKLEDSAVYLCASSLGDRASNIQYFGAGTRLSVL.

The chain uses TRBV29-1 and TRBJ2-3, with 7 nucleotides matching TRBD1. Unmatched junction bases numbered 5, after V lost 6 bases and J lost 2 bases. Germline V gene data show CDR1 as SQVTM and CDR2 as ANQGSEA. This CDR3 region has 13 residues. DNA of the CDR3: TGCAGCGTAGCCGGGACAGCCACAGATACGCAGTATTTT. Protein sequence: CSVAGTATDTQYF.

This clone was recorded a few times. The J gene is TRBJ1-2, the V gene TRBV6-6, with D possibly matching TRBD1 (6 bases). Germline values: CDR1 MNHNY, CDR2 SVGAGI (reference sequence). Trimming cost V 6 bases and J 0 bases, with 8 bases left between them. CDR3 size: 13 residues. CDR3 nucleotide sequence: TGTGCCAGCAGCCCAGGGGCTAACTATGGCTACACCTTC. Its protein product is CASSPGANYGYTF.

This clone has only a few counts. The chain links TRBV25-1 to TRBJ1-2; no clear D. Germline lookup yields CDR1 MGHDK and CDR2 SYGVNS. The CDR3 runs to 12 residues. V lost 4 bases, J lost 8 bases, and 11 bases lay in between. CDR3: CASSVLGGGYTF. The CDR3 nucleotides are TGTGCCAGCAGTGTACTAGGCGGCGGCTACACCTTC.

The CDR3 bases are TGTGCCAGCAGCCCGGGACACGAGGGGTATATATCACCCCTCCACTTT. Translated: CASSPGHEGYISPLHF. The chain recombines TRBV7-2 with TRBJ1-6, with D tentatively TRBD1 (6 bases). The CDR3 extends over 16 amino acids. V shed 5 bases and J shed 10 bases, with 21 bases lying between them. Germline assignment: CDR1 SGHTA and CDR2 FQGNSA. Complete variable domain (other parts from reference TRBV7-2 and TRBJ1-6): GAGVSQSPSNKVTEKGKDVELRCDPISGHTALYWYRQSLGQGLEFLIYFQGNSAPDKSGLPSDRFSAERTGGSVSTLTIQRTQQEDSAVYLCASSPGHEGYISPLHFGNGTRLTVT.

V is TRBV18 and J is TRBJ2-1; D gene ambiguous. V was shortened by 3 bases and J by 6 bases, with 9 bases between the two germline ends. The CDR3 sequence is 13 residues long. The germline CDR1 and CDR2 sequences are KGHSH and LQKENI. CDR3 sequence (DNA): TGTGCCAGCTCACCTCAGAACCCCAATGAGCAGTTCTTC. This codes for CASSPQNPNEQFF.

V usage is TRBV10-2 and J usage is TRBJ1-2, with TRBD1 matching over 11 bases. Germline V CDR1 and CDR2: WSHSY, SAAADI. V gave up 9 bases and J gave up 8 bases; unmatched junction bases: 14. The CDR3 has 15 amino acids. The CDR3, as DNA: TGCGCCAGTGATCCCGGGACAGGGGGTGAATACGGCTACACCTTC. It specifies CASDPGTGGEYGYTF.

The chain joins TRBV19 to TRBJ1-2, with 7 bases that match TRBD1. The germline V gene encodes CDR1 LNHDA and CDR2 SQIVND (reference sequence). J lost 8 bases, V lost 3 bases, and 12 bases had no gene match. The CDR3 is made up of 15 amino acids. Here the CDR3 reads CASSISRTTGYGYTF. The CDR3 nucleotides read TGTGCCAGTAGTATCTCCCGAACGACAGGGTACGGCTACACCTTC.

The chain has TRBV10-2 and TRBJ1-1, with 9 bases matching TRBD1. The CDR3 runs to 13 residues. J lost 2 bases, V lost 6 bases, and 1 base had no gene match. Per the germline V gene, CDR1 is WSHSY and CDR2 is SAAADI. CDR3 sequence (DNA): TGCGCCAGCAGGGGACAGGGAAACACTGAAGCTTTCTTT. This translates into CASRGQGNTEAFF.

The gene calls are TRBV4-3 and TRBJ2-1, with 9 bases identical to TRBD2. The CDR3 has 16 residues. The J segment lost 0 bases and the V segment lost 4 bases, leaving 4 bases of the junction unmatched. The germline V gene encodes CDR1 LGHNA and CDR2 YSLEER. CDR3 nucleotide sequence: TGCGCCAGCAGCCTACTAGCGGGCAGCTCCTACAATGAGCAGTTCTTC. Translation: CASSLLAGSSYNEQFF.

As for this clone: The same CDR3 arises from other DNA sequences in this sample as well. The genes are TRBV9 and TRBJ2-3; D is unclear. Germline V gene lookup returns CDR1 SGDLS and CDR2 YYNGEE. The V and J ends lost 3 bases and 3 bases respectively, with 5 bases between them. The CDR3 has 12 amino acids. The CDR3: CASSASTDTQYF. The CDR3 DNA reads TGTGCCAGCAGCGCCTCGACAGATACGCAGTATTTT.

CDR3: CASSQEGDSGNTIYF. The DNA of the CDR3 is TGTGCCAGCAGCCAAGAAGGGGACTCTGGAAACACCATATATTTT. This chain links TRBV3-1 (or the pseudogene TRBV3-2) with TRBJ1-3; perhaps TRBD1 as D (5 bases). Per germline, CDR1 LGHDT and CDR2 YNNKEL (reference sequence). The CDR3 runs 15 residues. The V end was cut by 0 bases, the J end by 0 bases, with 6 bases between.

The rearrangement joins TRBV5-1 to TRBJ2-7; the match to TRBD1 covers 11 bases. The germline gives CDR1 SGHRS, CDR2 YFSETQ. The J segment lost 0 bases and the V segment lost 4 bases, leaving 6 bases of the junction unmatched. The length of the CDR3 is 16 residues. DNA of the CDR3: TGCGCCAGCAGCAGGGGGACAGGGGGTAGCTCCTACGAGCAGTACTTC. Translation gives CASSRGTGGSSYEQYF.